This T cell receptor beta chain was identified in a study of blood T cell repertoires in COVID-19. In the source study's methods: Nucleated cell counts were estimated from reference gene primer amplification. Data came from immunoSEQ multiplex PCR; TCRdb stores just in-frame clones and leaves some out. That table supplies the V and J calls and clone size; D and trimming were determined from the DNA. The table records approximately 11,000 clones, over 80% of them present only once. The ends lost 4 bases at V and 1 base at J; junction bases unmatched: 4. The CDR3 extends over 15 amino acids. Germline CDR1 and CDR2: MNHEY and SVGAGI.

This sequence originates from a human donor in a cohort sampled during active COVID-19. The V gene is TRBV6-5, the J gene TRBJ2-4, with 7 nucleotides matching TRBD1. The source material was peripheral blood. The CDR3 is CASSSGTEAKNIQYF. The CDR3 DNA reads as TGTGCCAGCAGTTCTGGGACAGAGGCCAAAAACATTCAGTACTTC.